The present T cell receptor (beta chain) was sequenced within a study of T cells after yellow fever vaccination. Trimming stripped 2 bases from V and 8 bases from J, with 9 bases between. The CDR3 contains 12 residues. CDR1 MNHEY and CDR2 SVGEGT come from the germline V gene. It was through 5'RACE template switching that TCR cDNA was made, with a universal primer site and UMIs added. TCRdb fed the 5' RACE reads into MiXCR, producing one record per CDR3 protein. Of roughly 50,000 distinct CDR3 sequences listed, 7.4% are singletons. The rearrangement joins TRBV6-2 or TRBV6-3 to TRBJ1-1; no clear D. Specimen: CD8+ T cells sorted from PBMCs, collected less than 18 days after the first yellow fever vaccination. This clonotype was obtained from a man aged 18-30 years who received the YFV17D yellow fever vaccine. CDR3 DNA: TGTGCCAGCAGTTACGTCCGCAGAGAAGCTTTCTTT. It is translated as CASSYVRREAFF.